This TCR beta chain appears in the sequencing data of a study of blood T cell repertoires in COVID-19. The wider study: The samples span acute and convalescent COVID-19 from the United States, Italy and Spain. From T cells, B-cell-depleted T cells, or PBMCs came the material, which was cDNA or gDNA.

Per the study methods: Reference gene primers were amplified, and this amplification served to estimate nucleated cell counts. Some clones are missing from TCRdb's copy, which holds only in-frame ones; the method was immunoSEQ multiplex PCR. V, J and clone size are those of that table, while D and trimming were read from the DNA. The sample holds approximately 88,000 clones; 75% to 85% are singletons and the top ten take under 25%. Germline V gives CDR1 LNHDA, CDR2 SQIVND (reference sequence). Trimming cost V 11 bases and J 2 bases; bases outside gene matches: 12. The CDR3 has 14 amino acids. This sequence was found in an elderly woman with acute or convalescent COVID-19. Specimen: peripheral blood. The chain uses TRBV19 and TRBJ2-7, with 7 bases matching TRBD2. The DNA of the CDR3 is TGTGCCTCCAGGGAGGGCCCCGGGCCCTACGAGCAGTACTTC. Amino acids: CASREGPGPYEQYF.